What follows are 21 T cell receptor beta chains derived from one specimen sequenced in a study of response to subunit inactivated influenza vaccine. TCRdb ran MiXCR on the RT-PCR reads and lists one entry per CDR3 protein. The data show hundreds of thousands of distinct CDR3 sequences, with 10% to 15% seen just once and approximately 10% held by the top ten. Here the sequenced sample was PBMCs from blood, taken on the day of vaccination. These receptors were taken from a man aged 50 to 60 who received an inactivated influenza vaccine.

The J gene is TRBJ2-1, the V gene TRBV3-1, with TRBD2 as a possible D gene (6 bases). V lost 0 bases to trimming and J lost 8 bases, with 17 bases between them. Germline loops: CDR1 LGHDT, CDR2 YNNKEL (reference sequence). The CDR3 covers 16 residues. The CDR3 here is CASSQDVPGEGDEQFF. CDR3 DNA: TGTGCCAGCAGCCAAGATGTCCCGGGGGAAGGCGATGAGCAGTTCTTC.

In this sample, this clonotype turned up a few times. The chain joins TRBV19 to TRBJ1-2; the D gene is possibly TRBD1 (5 bases). CDR3 size: 15 residues. V lost 1 base and J lost 2, with 11 bases in between. CDR1 LNHDA and CDR2 SQIVND come from the germline V gene (reference sequence). CDR3 sequence (DNA): TGTGCCAGTAGTATAGCCGCAGGGATAAACTATGGCTACACCTTC. Its protein is CASSIAAGINYGYTF.

This sequence joins TRBV24-1 and TRBJ1-6, with a possible D match to TRBD1 (6 bases). Germline V gene lookup returns CDR1 KGHDR and CDR2 SFDVKD. The CDR3 sequence is 13 residues long. V lost 4 bases and J 8 bases, leaving 8 bases between the germline ends. This CDR3 reads CATSDRGDSPLHF. The CDR3 DNA reads TGTGCCACCAGTGACAGGGGCGATTCACCCCTCCACTTT.

This clonotype was found a few times. The rearrangement links TRBV6-1 to TRBJ2-7; D ambiguous. Germline V gene lookup returns CDR1 MNHNS and CDR2 SASEGT. Between the trimmed V and J ends, which lost 6 bases and 2 bases, there was a span of 11 bases. This CDR3 comprises 13 residues. CDR3 sequence: CASRKGYTYEQYF. For the CDR3, the DNA is TGTGCCAGCAGGAAGGGCTATACCTACGAGCAGTACTTC.

There are many counts of this clonotype. The V and J genes are TRBV20-1 and TRBJ2-1; 13 bases fit TRBD2. Germline V lookup: CDR1 DFQATT, CDR2 SNEGSKA (reference sequence). The CDR3 length is 14 residues. The DNA of the CDR3 is TGCAGAGGACTAGCGGGAGCTCTTGACAATGAGCAGTTCTTC. It yields the protein CRGLAGALDNEQFF.

This clonotype has only a few counts. V usage is TRBV6-1 and J usage is TRBJ1-2; D gene uncertain. CDR1 is MNHNS and CDR2 is SASEGT in the germline V gene. The CDR3 is 13 amino acids. V lost 3 bases, J lost 7 bases, and 12 bases lay in between. CDR3 residues: CASSESGRSGYTF. The DNA for the CDR3 is TGTGCCAGCAGTGAGTCTGGTCGGAGTGGCTACACCTTC.

A word on this clonotype: This may come from a read error, since a much larger clone is one base off. The V call is TRBV5-1, the J call TRBJ2-3, with 7 bases aligning to TRBD1. The CDR3 loop spans 14 amino acids. Germline assignment: CDR1 SGHRS and CDR2 YFSETQ. CDR3 nucleotide sequence: TGCGCCAGCAGCCGGACAGGACACACAGATACGCAGAATTTT. Translated: CASSRTGHTDTQNF.

The rearrangement links TRBV28 to TRBJ2-6; 10 nucleotides match TRBD2. Trimming took 1 base from V and 3 from J; bases not matched to a gene: 6. Germline assignment: CDR1 MDHEN and CDR2 SYDVKM. The CDR3 extends over 18 amino acids. For the CDR3, the DNA is TGTGCCAGCAGTTTATCTAGCGGGAGTCTTTTTGGGGCCAACGTCCTGACTTTC. This sequence encodes CASSLSSGSLFGANVLTF.

Only a few counts were recorded for this clonotype. The chain carries TRBV29-1 and TRBJ1-1; possible D gene TRBD1, 5 bases. Germline lookup yields CDR1 SQVTM and CDR2 ANQGSEA. The CDR3 loop spans 12 amino acids. V lost 5 bases and J 4 bases, leaving 11 bases between the germline ends. As DNA, the CDR3 is TGCAGCGTTACCCCGGGGCCCACTGAAGCTTTCTTT. This sequence encodes CSVTPGPTEAFF.

This clonotype was recorded at least ten times. V and J are TRBV5-1 and TRBJ2-3, with D hard to call. The CDR3 is 14 residues long. Trimming cost V 4 bases and J 0 bases, with 9 bases left between them. Germline lookup yields CDR1 SGHRS and CDR2 YFSETQ. Here the CDR3 reads CASSLVLSTDTQYF. The CDR3 nucleotides read TGCGCCAGCAGCCTGGTGCTGAGCACAGATACGCAGTATTTT. Combining the CDR3 with reference TRBV5-1 and TRBJ2-3 gives the whole variable domain KAGVTQTPRYLIKTRGQQVTLSCSPISGHRSVSWYQQTPGQGLQFLFEYFSETQRNKGNFPGRFSGRQFSNSRSEMNVSTLELGDSALYLCASSLVLSTDTQYFGPGTRLTVL.

This clonotype turned up a few times. The genes are TRBV7-9 and TRBJ2-1; D call uncertain. CDR1 SEHNR and CDR2 FQNEAQ come from the germline V gene (reference sequence). This CDR3 has 13 residues. The CDR3 spells CSTYRVRSHEQFF. CDR3 sequence (DNA): TGTTCCACCTATAGGGTGAGAAGCCATGAGCAGTTCTTC.

The chain couples TRBV4-2 to TRBJ2-2; the D gene is possibly TRBD1 (6 bases). Looked up from germline, CDR1 is LGHNA and CDR2 is YNFKEQ. V gave up 1 base and J gave up 9 bases, with 15 bases separating them. This CDR3 spans 15 amino acids. CDR3 loop: CASSQGVTGFRELFF. The CDR3 nucleotides read TGTGCCAGCAGCCAAGGGGTAACAGGGTTCCGGGAGCTGTTTTTT.

The chain carries TRBV2 and TRBJ2-5; possible D gene TRBD2, 5 bases. V lost 4 bases to trimming and J lost 3 bases, with 12 bases between them. This CDR3 spans 14 amino acids. Germline CDR1 is SNHLY and CDR2 is FYNNEI. The chain's CDR3 is CASSVSYGEETQYF. DNA for the CDR3: TGTGCCAGCAGTGTCTCTTACGGGGAAGAGACCCAGTACTTC. Using reference TRBV2 and TRBJ2-5 for the parts outside the CDR3, the full variable domain is EPEVTQTPSHQVTQMGQEVILRCVPISNHLYFYWYRQILGQKVEFLVSFYNNEISEKSEIFDDQFSVERPDGSNFTLKIRSTKLEDSAMYFCASSVSYGEETQYFGPGTRLLVL.

The chain uses TRBV4-1 and TRBJ2-1; 12 nucleotides align to TRBD2. This CDR3 has 16 amino acids. The germline V gene encodes CDR1 MGHRA and CDR2 YSYEKL. J lost 5 bases, V lost 3 bases, and 5 bases had no gene match. The CDR3 DNA reads TGCGCCAGCAGCCACGGGCTAGCGGGGGGGAACAATGAGCAGTTCTTC. Protein: CASSHGLAGGNNEQFF.

The chain couples TRBV10-3 to TRBJ2-6; TRBD1 is a possible D gene (6 bases). V was clipped by 8 bases and J by 0 bases, with 20 bases between them. This CDR3 is 18 amino acids long. CDR1 and CDR2 (germline): ENHRY, SYGVKD. CDR3 region: CAISITPRGPSGANVLTF. CDR3 bases: TGTGCCATCTCTATCACCCCCAGGGGCCCCTCTGGGGCCAACGTCCTGACTTTC.

This clonotype was detected a few times. The rearrangement links TRBV24-1 to TRBJ2-7, with a tentative D call TRBD1 (6 bases). Germline CDR1 is KGHDR and CDR2 is SFDVKD. This CDR3 comprises 14 residues. Trimming left V 3 bases short and J 6 bases short, with 14 bases between. Here the CDR3 reads CATSDAGTPSEQYF. The DNA for the CDR3 is TGTGCCACCAGTGATGCCGGGACACCTAGCGAGCAGTACTTC.

This clonotype was recorded a few times. V gene TRBV20-1 combines with J gene TRBJ2-7; no definite D call. Germline loops: CDR1 DFQATT, CDR2 SNEGSKA (reference sequence). CDR3 length: 14 residues. V was pared by 0 bases and J by 2 bases, with 11 bases between. The chain's CDR3 is CSARDMASTYEQYF. CDR3 in DNA: TGCAGTGCTAGAGATATGGCCTCCACCTACGAGCAGTACTTC.

The V gene is TRBV9, the J gene TRBJ2-7; D unclear. Between the trimmed V and J ends, which lost 3 bases and 5 bases, there was a span of 12 bases. The germline gives CDR1 SGDLS, CDR2 YYNGEE. This CDR3 spans 13 amino acids. This CDR3 reads CASSENYNDEQYF. The CDR3 region has the DNA TGTGCCAGCAGCGAGAACTACAATGACGAGCAGTACTTC.

This clonotype appeared a few times. V gene TRBV7-2 combines with J gene TRBJ2-7; the match to TRBD2 covers 7 bases. CDR1 and CDR2 (germline): SGHTA, FQGNSA. J was trimmed by 4 bases and V by 3 bases; bases with no gene match: 9. The CDR3 covers 15 residues. CDR3 protein: CASSLTGGFGYEQYF. In nucleotides, the CDR3 is TGTGCCAGCAGCTTGACGGGAGGTTTTGGGTACGAGCAGTACTTC.

The chain is built from TRBV28 and TRBJ2-2, with TRBD2 matching over 8 bases. Trimming cost V 7 bases and J 7 bases; bases outside gene matches: 14. The CDR3 has 16 residues. Germline CDR1 reads MDHEN; CDR2 reads SYDVKM. The CDR3, as DNA: TGTGCCAGCACCACCGCGGGACTAGGTATAATCGGGGAGCTGTTTTTT. The encoded protein is CASTTAGLGIIGELFF.

This clonotype turned up a few times. The genes are TRBV12-3 or TRBV12-4 and TRBJ1-4, with 7 bases fitting TRBD1. There are 15 residues in the CDR3. V lost 2 bases, J lost 5 bases, and 5 bases stayed unmatched. CDR3 nucleotides: TGTGCCAGCAGTTTACACGGGACAGACAATGAAAAACTGTTTTTT. Translated, it gives CASSLHGTDNEKLFF.